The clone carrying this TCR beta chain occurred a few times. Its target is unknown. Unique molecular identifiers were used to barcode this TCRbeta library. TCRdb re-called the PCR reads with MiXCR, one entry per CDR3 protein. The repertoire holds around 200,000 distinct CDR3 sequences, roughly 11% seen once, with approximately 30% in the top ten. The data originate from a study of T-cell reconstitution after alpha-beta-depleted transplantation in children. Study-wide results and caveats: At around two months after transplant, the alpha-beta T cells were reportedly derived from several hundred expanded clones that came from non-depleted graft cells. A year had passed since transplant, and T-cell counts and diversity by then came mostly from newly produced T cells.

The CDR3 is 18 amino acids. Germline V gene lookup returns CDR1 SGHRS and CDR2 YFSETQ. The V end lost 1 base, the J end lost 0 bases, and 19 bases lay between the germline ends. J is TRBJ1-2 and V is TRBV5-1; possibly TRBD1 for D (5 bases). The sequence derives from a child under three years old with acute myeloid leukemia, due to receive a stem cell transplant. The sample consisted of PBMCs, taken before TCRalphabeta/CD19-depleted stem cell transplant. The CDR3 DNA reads TGCGCCAGCAGCTTGCCGACAGTCTTAGAGGGCGCTAACTATGGCTACACCTTC. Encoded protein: CASSLPTVLEGANYGYTF.